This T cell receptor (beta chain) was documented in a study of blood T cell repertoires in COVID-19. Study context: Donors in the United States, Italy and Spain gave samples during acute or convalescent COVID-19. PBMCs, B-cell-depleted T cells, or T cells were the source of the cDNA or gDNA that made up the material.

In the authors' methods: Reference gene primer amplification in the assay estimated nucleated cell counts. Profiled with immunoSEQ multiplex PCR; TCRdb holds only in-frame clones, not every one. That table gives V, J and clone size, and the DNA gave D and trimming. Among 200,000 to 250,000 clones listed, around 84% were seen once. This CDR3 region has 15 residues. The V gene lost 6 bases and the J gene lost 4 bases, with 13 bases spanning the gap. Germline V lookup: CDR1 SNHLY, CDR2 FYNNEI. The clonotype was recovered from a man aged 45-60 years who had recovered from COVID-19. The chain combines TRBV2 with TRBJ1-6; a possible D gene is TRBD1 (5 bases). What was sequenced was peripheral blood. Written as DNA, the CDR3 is TGTGCCAGCAGCGAGCAGGGTCCATATAATTCACCCCTCCACTTT. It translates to CASSEQGPYNSPLHF.